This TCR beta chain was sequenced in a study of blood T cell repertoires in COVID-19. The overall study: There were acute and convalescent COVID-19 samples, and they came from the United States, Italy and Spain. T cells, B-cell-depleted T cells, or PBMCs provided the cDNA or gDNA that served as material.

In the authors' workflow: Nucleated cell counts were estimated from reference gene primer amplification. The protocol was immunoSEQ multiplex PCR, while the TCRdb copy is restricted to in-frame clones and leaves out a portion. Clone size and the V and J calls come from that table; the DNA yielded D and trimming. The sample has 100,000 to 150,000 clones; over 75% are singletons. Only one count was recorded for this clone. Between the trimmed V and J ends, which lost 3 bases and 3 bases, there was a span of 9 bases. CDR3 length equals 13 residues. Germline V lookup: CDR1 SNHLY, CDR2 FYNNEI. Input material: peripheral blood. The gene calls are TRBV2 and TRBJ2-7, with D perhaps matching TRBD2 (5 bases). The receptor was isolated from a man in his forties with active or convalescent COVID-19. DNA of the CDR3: TGTGCCAGCAGTGACCTGGGGAGCTACGAGCAGTACTTC. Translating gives CASSDLGSYEQYF.